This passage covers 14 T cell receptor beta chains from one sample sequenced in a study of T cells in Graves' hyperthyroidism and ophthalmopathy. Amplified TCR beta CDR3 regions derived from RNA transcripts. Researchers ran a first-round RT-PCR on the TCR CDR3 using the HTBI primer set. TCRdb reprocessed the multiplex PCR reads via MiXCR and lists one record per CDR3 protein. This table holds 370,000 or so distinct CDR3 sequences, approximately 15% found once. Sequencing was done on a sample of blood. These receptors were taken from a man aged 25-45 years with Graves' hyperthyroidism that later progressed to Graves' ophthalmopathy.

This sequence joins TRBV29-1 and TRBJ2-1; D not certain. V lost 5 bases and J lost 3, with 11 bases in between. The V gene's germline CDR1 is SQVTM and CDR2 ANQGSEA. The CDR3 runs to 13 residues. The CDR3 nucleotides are TGCAGCGTTTTGTTCAGGAACTACAATGAGCAGTTCTTC. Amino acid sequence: CSVLFRNYNEQFF.

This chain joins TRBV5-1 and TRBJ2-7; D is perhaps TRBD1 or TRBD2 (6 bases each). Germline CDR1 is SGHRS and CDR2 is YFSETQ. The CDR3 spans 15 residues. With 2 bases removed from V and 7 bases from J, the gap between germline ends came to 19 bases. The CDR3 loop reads CASSLGGTGVREQYF. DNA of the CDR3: TGCGCCAGCAGCTTAGGGGGTACGGGGGTACGGGAGCAGTACTTC. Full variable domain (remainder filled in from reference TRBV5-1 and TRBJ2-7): KAGVTQTPRYLIKTRGQQVTLSCSPISGHRSVSWYQQTPGQGLQFLFEYFSETQRNKGNFPGRFSGRQFSNSRSEMNVSTLELGDSALYLCASSLGGTGVREQYFGPGTRLTVT.

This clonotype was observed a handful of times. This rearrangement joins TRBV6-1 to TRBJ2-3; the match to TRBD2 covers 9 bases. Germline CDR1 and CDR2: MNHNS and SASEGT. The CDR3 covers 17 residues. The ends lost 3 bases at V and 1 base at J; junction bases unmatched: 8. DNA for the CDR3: TGTGCCAGCAGTGATGTGGGCGGGGGGGCCGGCACAGATACGCAGTATTTT. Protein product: CASSDVGGGAGTDTQYF.

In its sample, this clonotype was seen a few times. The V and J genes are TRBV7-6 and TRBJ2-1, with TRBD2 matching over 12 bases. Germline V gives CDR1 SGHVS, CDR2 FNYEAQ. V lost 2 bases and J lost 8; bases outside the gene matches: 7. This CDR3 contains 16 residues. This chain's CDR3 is CASSLWSSGGGDEQFF. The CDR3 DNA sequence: TGTGCCAGCAGCTTATGGTCTAGCGGGGGGGGAGATGAGCAGTTCTTC. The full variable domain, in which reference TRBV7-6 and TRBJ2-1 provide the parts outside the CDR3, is GAGVSQSPRYKVTKRGQDVALRCDPISGHVSLYWYRQALGQGPEFLTYFNYEAQQDKSGLPNDRFSAERPEGSISTLTIQRTEQRDSAMYRCASSLWSSGGGDEQFFGPGTRLTVL.

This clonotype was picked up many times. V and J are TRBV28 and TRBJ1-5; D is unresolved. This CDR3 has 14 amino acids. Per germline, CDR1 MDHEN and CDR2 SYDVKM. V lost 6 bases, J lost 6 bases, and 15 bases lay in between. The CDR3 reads CASRTSSGSQPQHF. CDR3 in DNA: TGTGCCAGCAGGACCTCTTCGGGGTCTCAGCCCCAGCATTTT.

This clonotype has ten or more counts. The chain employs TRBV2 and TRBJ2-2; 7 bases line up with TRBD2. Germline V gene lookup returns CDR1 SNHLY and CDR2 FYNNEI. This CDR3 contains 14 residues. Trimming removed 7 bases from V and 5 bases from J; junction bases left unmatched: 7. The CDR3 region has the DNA TGTGCCAGCAACCCGACAGCGGGGACCGGGGAGCTGTTTTTT. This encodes CASNPTAGTGELFF.

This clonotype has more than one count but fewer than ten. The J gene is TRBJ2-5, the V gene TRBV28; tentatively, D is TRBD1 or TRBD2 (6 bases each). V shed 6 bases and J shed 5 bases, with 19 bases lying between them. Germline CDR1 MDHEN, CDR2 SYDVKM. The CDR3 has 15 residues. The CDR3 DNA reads TGTGCCAGCAGGGGTGGATTCAGGGGAGGCGAGACCCAGTACTTC. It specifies CASRGGFRGGETQYF.

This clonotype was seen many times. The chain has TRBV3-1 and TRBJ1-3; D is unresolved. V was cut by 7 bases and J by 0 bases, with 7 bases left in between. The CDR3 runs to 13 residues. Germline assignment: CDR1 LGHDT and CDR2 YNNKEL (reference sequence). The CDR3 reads CASTPYSGNTIYF. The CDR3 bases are TGTGCCAGCACCCCTTACTCTGGAAACACCATATATTTT. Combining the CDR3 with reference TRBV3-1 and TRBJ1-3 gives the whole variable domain DTAVSQTPKYLVTQMGNDKSIKCEQNLGHDTMYWYKQDSKKFLKIMFSYNNKELIINETVPNRFSPKSPDKAHLNLHINSLELGDSAVYFCASTPYSGNTIYFGEGSWLTVV.

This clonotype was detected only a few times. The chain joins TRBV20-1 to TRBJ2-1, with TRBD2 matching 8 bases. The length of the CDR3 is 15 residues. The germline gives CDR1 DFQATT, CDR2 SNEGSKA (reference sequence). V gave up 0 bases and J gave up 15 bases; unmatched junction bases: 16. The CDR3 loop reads CSAREDGTRGQFGFF. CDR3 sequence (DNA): TGCAGTGCTAGAGAGGACGGGACTAGAGGACAATTTGGGTTCTTC.

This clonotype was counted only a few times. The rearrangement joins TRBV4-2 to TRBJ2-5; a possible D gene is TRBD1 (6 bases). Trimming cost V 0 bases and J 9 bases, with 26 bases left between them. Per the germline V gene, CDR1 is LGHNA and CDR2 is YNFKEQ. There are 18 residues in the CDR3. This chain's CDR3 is CASSQDGGLLGKRRPQYF. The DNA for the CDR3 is TGTGCCAGCAGCCAAGATGGGGGCTTATTGGGCAAGAGAAGGCCCCAGTACTTC.

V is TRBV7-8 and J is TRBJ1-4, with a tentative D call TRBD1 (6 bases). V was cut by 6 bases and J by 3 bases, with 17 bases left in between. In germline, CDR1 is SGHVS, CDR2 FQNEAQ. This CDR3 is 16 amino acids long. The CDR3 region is CASSSPPQGSNEKLFF. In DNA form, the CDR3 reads TGTGCCAGCAGTTCCCCGCCGCAGGGGTCTAATGAAAAACTGTTTTTT. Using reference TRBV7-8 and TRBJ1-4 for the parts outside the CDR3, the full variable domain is GAGVSQSPRYKVAKRGQDVALRCDPISGHVSLFWYQQALGQGPEFLTYFQNEAQLDKSGLPSDRFFAERPEGSVSTLKIQRTQQEDSAVYLCASSSPPQGSNEKLFFGSGTQLSVL.

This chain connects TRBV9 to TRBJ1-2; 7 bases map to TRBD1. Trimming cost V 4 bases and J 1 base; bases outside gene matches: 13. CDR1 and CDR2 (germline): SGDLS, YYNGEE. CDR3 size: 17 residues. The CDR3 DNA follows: TGTGCCAGCAGCCCCCGGGACAGCTATAGGGGTAACTATGGCTACACCTTC. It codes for CASSPRDSYRGNYGYTF.

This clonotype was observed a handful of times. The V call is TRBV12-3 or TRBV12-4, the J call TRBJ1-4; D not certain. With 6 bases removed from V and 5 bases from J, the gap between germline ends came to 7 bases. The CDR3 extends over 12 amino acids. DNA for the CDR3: TGTGCCAGCAGCCCCGCGAATGAAAAACTGTTTTTT. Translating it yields CASSPANEKLFF.

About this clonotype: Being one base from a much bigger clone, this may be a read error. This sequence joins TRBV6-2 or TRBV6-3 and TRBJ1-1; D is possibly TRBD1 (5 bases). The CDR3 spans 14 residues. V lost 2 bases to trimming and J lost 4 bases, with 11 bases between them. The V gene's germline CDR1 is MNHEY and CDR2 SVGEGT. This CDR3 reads CASSYDSTSTEAFF. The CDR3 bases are TGTGCCAGCAGTTACGACAGCACAAGCACTGAAGCTTTCTTT.